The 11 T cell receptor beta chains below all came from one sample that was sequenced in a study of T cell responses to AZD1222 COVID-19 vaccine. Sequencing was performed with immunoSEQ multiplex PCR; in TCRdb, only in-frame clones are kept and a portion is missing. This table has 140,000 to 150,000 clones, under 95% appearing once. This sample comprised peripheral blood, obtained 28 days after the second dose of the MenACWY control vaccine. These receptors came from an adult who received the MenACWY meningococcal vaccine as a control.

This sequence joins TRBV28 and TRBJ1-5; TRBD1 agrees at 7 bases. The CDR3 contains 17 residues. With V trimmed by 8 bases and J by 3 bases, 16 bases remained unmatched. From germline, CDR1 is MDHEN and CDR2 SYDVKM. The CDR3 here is CASSPGPHTGANQPQHF. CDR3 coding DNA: TGTGCCAGCTCACCCGGTCCCCACACAGGGGCCAATCAGCCCCAGCATTTT. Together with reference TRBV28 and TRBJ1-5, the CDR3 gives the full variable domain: DVKVTQSSRYLVKRTGEKVFLECVQDMDHENMFWYRQDPGLGLRLIYFSYDVKMKEKGDIPEGYSVSREKKERFSLILESASTNQTSMYLCASSPGPHTGANQPQHFGDGTRLSIL.

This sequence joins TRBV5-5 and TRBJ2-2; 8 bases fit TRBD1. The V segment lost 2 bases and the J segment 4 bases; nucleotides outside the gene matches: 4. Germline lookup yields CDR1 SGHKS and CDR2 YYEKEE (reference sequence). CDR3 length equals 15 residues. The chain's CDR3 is CASSFQGAGTGELFF. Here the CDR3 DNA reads TGTGCCAGCAGCTTTCAGGGGGCGGGCACCGGGGAGCTGTTTTTT.

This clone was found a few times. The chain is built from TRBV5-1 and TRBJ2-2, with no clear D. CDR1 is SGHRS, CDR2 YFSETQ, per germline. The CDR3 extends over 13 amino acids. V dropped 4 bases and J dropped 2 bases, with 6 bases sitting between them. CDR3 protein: CASSKDNTGELFF. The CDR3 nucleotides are TGCGCCAGCAGCAAGGACAACACCGGGGAGCTGTTTTTT.

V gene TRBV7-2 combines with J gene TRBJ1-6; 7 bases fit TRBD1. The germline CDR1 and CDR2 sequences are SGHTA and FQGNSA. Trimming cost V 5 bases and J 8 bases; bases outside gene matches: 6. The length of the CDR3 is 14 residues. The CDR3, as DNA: TGTGCCAGCAGCATACAGGGGATGTATTCACCCCTCCACTTT. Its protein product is CASSIQGMYSPLHF. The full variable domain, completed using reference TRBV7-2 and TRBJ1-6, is GAGVSQSPSNKVTEKGKDVELRCDPISGHTALYWYRQSLGQGLEFLIYFQGNSAPDKSGLPSDRFSAERTGGSVSTLTIQRTQQEDSAVYLCASSIQGMYSPLHFGNGTRLTVT.

In DNA form, the CDR3 reads TGTGCCATAGGGGGGTATAACTATGGCTACACCTTC. Its translation is CAIGGYNYGYTF. The chain carries TRBV28 and TRBJ1-2, with D possibly TRBD1 on 6 matching bases. The CDR3 extends over 12 amino acids. Between the trimmed V and J ends, which lost 10 bases and 1 base, there was a span of 10 bases. CDR1 is MDHEN, CDR2 SYDVKM, per germline.

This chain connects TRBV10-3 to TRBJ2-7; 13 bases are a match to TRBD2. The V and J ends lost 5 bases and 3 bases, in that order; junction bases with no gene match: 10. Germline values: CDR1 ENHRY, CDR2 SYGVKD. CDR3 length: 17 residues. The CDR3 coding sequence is TGTGCCATCAGTACCGGGACTAGCGGGAAATCCGGCTACGAGCAGTACTTC. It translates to CAISTGTSGKSGYEQYF.

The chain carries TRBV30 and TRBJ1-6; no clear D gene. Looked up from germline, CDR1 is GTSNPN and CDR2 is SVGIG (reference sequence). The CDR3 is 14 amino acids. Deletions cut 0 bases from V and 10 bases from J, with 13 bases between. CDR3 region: CAWSVTGVVSPLHF. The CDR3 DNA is TGTGCCTGGAGTGTAACTGGGGTCGTCTCACCCCTCCACTTT.

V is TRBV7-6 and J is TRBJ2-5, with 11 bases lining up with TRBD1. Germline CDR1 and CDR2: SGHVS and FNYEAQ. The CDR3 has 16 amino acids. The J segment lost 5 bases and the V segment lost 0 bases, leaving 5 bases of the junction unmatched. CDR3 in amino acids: CASSLARTGGQETQYF. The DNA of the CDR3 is TGTGCCAGCAGCTTAGCGAGGACAGGGGGCCAGGAGACCCAGTACTTC.

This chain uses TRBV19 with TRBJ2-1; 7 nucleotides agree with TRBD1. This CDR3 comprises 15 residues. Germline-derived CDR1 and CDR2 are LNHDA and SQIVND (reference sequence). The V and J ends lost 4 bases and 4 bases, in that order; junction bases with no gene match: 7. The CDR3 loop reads CASSTDRAPYNEQFF. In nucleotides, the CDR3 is TGTGCCAGTAGTACCGACAGGGCCCCATACAATGAGCAGTTCTTC.

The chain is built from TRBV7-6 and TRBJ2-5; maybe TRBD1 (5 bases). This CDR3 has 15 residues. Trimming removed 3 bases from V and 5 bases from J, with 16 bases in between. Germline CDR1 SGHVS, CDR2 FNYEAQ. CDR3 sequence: CASSLGQGEGETQYF. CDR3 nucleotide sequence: TGTGCCAGCAGCTTGGGTCAGGGCGAAGGGGAGACCCAGTACTTC. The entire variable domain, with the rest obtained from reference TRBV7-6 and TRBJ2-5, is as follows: GAGVSQSPRYKVTKRGQDVALRCDPISGHVSLYWYRQALGQGPEFLTYFNYEAQQDKSGLPNDRFSAERPEGSISTLTIQRTEQRDSAMYRCASSLGQGEGETQYFGPGTRLLVL.

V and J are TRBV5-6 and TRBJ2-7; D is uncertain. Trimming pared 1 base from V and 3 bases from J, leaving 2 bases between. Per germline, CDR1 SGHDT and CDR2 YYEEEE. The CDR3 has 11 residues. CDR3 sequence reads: CASSLFYEQYF. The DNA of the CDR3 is TGTGCCAGCAGCTTGTTCTACGAGCAGTACTTC.